This T cell receptor beta chain emerged from a study of T cell responses to AZD1222 COVID-19 vaccine. CDR3 length equals 16 residues. V trimming: 2 bases; J trimming: 5 bases; junction bases outside the gene matches: 11. The germline V gene has CDR1 LNHDA and CDR2 SQIVND (reference sequence). General study findings and limits: Two AZD1222 administrations were followed by greater Spike-specific TCR breadth and depth. There were vaccine-associated CD4 TCRs across spike, dominant at 160-218 and 743-854. Nearly half of spike-specific TCRs reportedly go after variant regions that carry no mutations.

With regard to this clone: Its antigen is not known.

Profiled with immunoSEQ multiplex PCR; TCRdb holds only in-frame clones, not every one. The data contain about 160,000 clones, 91% of them singletons. V and J are TRBV19 and TRBJ1-1; 7 nucleotides agree with TRBD1. Source: peripheral blood, taken on day 0 of AZD1222 vaccination. The clonotype was recovered from an adult in good health. CDR3: CASSIPPTGAWTEAFF. In DNA form, the CDR3 reads TGTGCCAGTAGTATACCTCCTACAGGGGCCTGGACTGAAGCTTTCTTT.